These T cell receptor beta chains were read from a single sample in a study of T cells in Graves' hyperthyroidism and ophthalmopathy. TCRdb ran MiXCR on the multiplex PCR reads and lists one entry per CDR3 protein. The sample lists hundreds of thousands of distinct CDR3 sequences; roughly 14% were seen once. Sequencing input: blood. The receptors originated from a woman aged 25 to 39 with Graves' hyperthyroidism. The CDR3 runs from the conserved cysteine through the conserved F or W. The D gene is left open where the match is weak. Clone size is not always given. Where it is, it says once, few, many or a class for expanded clones.

-	few	TRBV11-2	TRBJ1-5	15	TGTGCCAGCAGCTCAGGGACGGATAGCAATCAGCCCCAGCATTTT	CASSSGTDSNQPQHF
-	many	TRBV6-1	TRBJ1-6	17	TGTGCCAGCAGTGAAGTTAATTCCGGGTTTAGGAGTTCACCCCTCCACTTT	CASSEVNSGFRSSPLHF
-	many	TRBV28	TRBJ1-4	17	TGTGCCAGCAGTTTATCGGGGCAGCGTGCAACTAATGAAAAACTGTTTTTT	CASSLSGQRATNEKLFF
-	-	TRBV24-1	TRBJ2-3	15	TGTGCCACCAGTGACCTTCGGGTGCACACAGATACGCAGTATTTT	CATSDLRVHTDTQYF
TRBD2	few	TRBV30	TRBJ2-2	14	TGTGCCTGGAGGCGCGGGAGTAACACCGGGGAGCTGTTTTTT	CAWRRGSNTGELFF
-	few	TRBV4-1	TRBJ1-5	13	TGCGCCAGCAGCCAAGAGGGGTATCAGCCCCAGCATTTT	CASSQEGYQPQHF
-	many	TRBV12-3/TRBV12-4	TRBJ2-2	20	TGTGCCAGCAGTTTTGATTTCCGGGACTCCTCTGTCCGGGTTGCCGGGGAGCTGTTTTTT	CASSFDFRDSSVRVAGELFF
-	few	TRBV20-1	TRBJ2-3	14	TGCAGTGCTAGAGATATTAACTGGCAGATGACCCAGTATTTT	CSARDINWQMTQYF
TRBD2	many	TRBV6-1	TRBJ2-5	15	TGTGCCAGCAGGCCCTTTGGACTAGCGGAAGAGACCCAGTACTTC	CASRPFGLAEETQYF
-	many	TRBV6-5	TRBJ2-2	14	TGTGCCAGCAGTTACTCGCGGACCACCGGGGAGCTGTTTTTT	CASSYSRTTGELFF
TRBD2	-	TRBV27	TRBJ2-3	14	TGTGCCAGCAGTTTGGGACTAGCATCAGATACGCAGTATTTT	CASSLGLASDTQYF
-	many	TRBV4-1	TRBJ2-7	14	TGCGCCAGCAGCCAAGGTAGCGGTAGCTACGAGCAGTACTTC	CASSQGSGSYEQYF
-	few	TRBV20-1	TRBJ1-5	18	TGCAGTGCTAGAGAGGGGGCCGGTAGGGGTCCTCCCAATCAGCCCCAGCATTTT	CSAREGAGRGPPNQPQHF
-	-	TRBV7-6	TRBJ2-6	15	TGTGCCAGCAGCTTATCAGGGCTTGGGGCCAACGTCCTGACTTTC	CASSLSGLGANVLTF
-	-	TRBV20-1	TRBJ1-1	13	TGCAGTGCTGGAGGGGTATCGAACACTGAAGCTTTCTTT	CSAGGVSNTEAFF
-	many	TRBV6-2/TRBV6-3	TRBJ2-4	15	TGTGCCAGCAGTCTAATAACACCAGCCAAAAACATTCAGTACTTC	CASSLITPAKNIQYF
-	many	TRBV20-1	TRBJ1-6	15	TGCAGTGCTGCCTCCCCCGGGAGGGATAATTCACCCCTCCACTTT	CSAASPGRDNSPLHF
-	many	TRBV7-2	TRBJ2-5	11	TGTGCCGTAGCGACCGGGGAGACCCAGTACTTC	CAVATGETQYF
TRBD1	many	TRBV5-1	TRBJ2-1	14	TGCGCCAGCACCCGGGACAGGGGCGACAATGAGCAGTTCTTC	CASTRDRGDNEQFF
TRBD1	many	TRBV27	TRBJ1-1	13	TGTGCCAGCAGTAAGACAGGGATCCCTGAAGCTTTCTTT	CASSKTGIPEAFF
-	-	TRBV7-9	TRBJ2-3	15	TGTGCCAGCAGCTTAGTACAGGATCTAACAGATACGCAGTATTTT	CASSLVQDLTDTQYF
-	many	TRBV30	TRBJ1-2	11	TGTGCCTGGAGTCACAGGCGGGGCTACACCTTC	CAWSHRRGYTF
-	many	TRBV6-1	TRBJ2-1	14	TGTGCCAGCAGTGAACAGATAGGGCCCCATGAGCAGTTCTTC	CASSEQIGPHEQFF
-	-	TRBV20-1	TRBJ2-3	16	TGCAGTGCTATCCGAGGACCAGTATCTAGCACAGATACGCAGTATTTT	CSAIRGPVSSTDTQYF
-	few	TRBV9	TRBJ2-7	13	TGTGCCAGCAGCGCGGACGGAGGGTACGAGCAGTACTTC	CASSADGGYEQYF
TRBD2	-	TRBV20-1	TRBJ2-5	16	TGCAGTGCTAGAGGGGGACTAGCGGGAGGGCCGGAGACCCAGTACTTC	CSARGGLAGGPETQYF
-	many	TRBV27	TRBJ1-5	15	TGTGCCAGCAGGGAGTTGGATCGCCCCGCTCAGCCCCAGCATTTT	CASRELDRPAQPQHF
-	-	TRBV20-1	TRBJ2-7	15	TGCAGTGCTAGAGATATCGGGGGATCAGCCTACGAGCAGTACTTC	CSARDIGGSAYEQYF
-	few	TRBV6-5	TRBJ2-3	16	TGTGCCAGCAGTTACTCGATCGGGACCCAATCAGATACGCAGTATTTT	CASSYSIGTQSDTQYF
-	many	TRBV30	TRBJ2-1	12	TGTGCCTGGAGTGTACTGGGGAATGAGCAGTTCTTC	CAWSVLGNEQFF
TRBD2	few	TRBV4-3	TRBJ2-7	15	TGCGCCAGCAGCCAAGTAGCGGGAGAGATTCGCGAGCAGTACTTC	CASSQVAGEIREQYF
-	many	TRBV6-1	TRBJ2-1	10	TGTGCCAGCAGTGCCAATGAGCAGTTCTTC	CASSANEQFF
-	-	TRBV7-2	TRBJ2-2	11	TGTGCCAGCAGCTCAGGTTGGGAGCTGTTTTTT	CASSSGWELFF
-	many	TRBV29-1	TRBJ1-5	15	TGCAGCGTTGAACCCCGGCGTAGGGTCAATCAGCCCCAGCATTTT	CSVEPRRRVNQPQHF
-	-	TRBV7-9	TRBJ2-7	14	TGTGCCAGCAGCCCCAGGGGAAGGTCCTACGAGCAGTACTTC	CASSPRGRSYEQYF
-	many	TRBV3-1	TRBJ2-5	13	TGTGCCAGCAGCCAAGGGAAGGTCGAGACCCAGTACTTC	CASSQGKVETQYF
TRBD1	many	TRBV20-1	TRBJ2-3	14	TGCAGTGCTTCCGGACAGGGGGCGCAAGATACGCAGTATTTT	CSASGQGAQDTQYF
-	few	TRBV6-1	TRBJ2-5	13	TGTGCCAGCAGTGGGACGGTTCAAGAGACCCAGTACTTC	CASSGTVQETQYF
-	many	TRBV15	TRBJ1-5	13	TGTGCCACCAGCAGAGATACAGATCGGCCCCAGCATTTT	CATSRDTDRPQHF
-	many	TRBV2	TRBJ2-5	13	TGTGCCAGCAGGGTGGCAGGGGAAGAGACCCAGTACTTC	CASRVAGEETQYF
-	many	TRBV6-1	TRBJ2-3	14	TGTGCCAGCAGTGAATGGGCAGGCACAGATACGCAGTATTTT	CASSEWAGTDTQYF
TRBD2	few	TRBV3-1	TRBJ2-5	15	TGTGCCAGCAGCAAGACTAGCGGGAACAAAGAGACCCAGTACTTC	CASSKTSGNKETQYF
-	few	TRBV20-1	TRBJ1-6	14	TGCAGTGCTAGAGGTCATACGAGCAATTCACCCCTCCACTTT	CSARGHTSNSPLHF
TRBD2	many	TRBV7-9	TRBJ2-1	13	TGTGCCAGCAGCTATCGGGGGGATGAAAAGCAGTTCTTC	CASSYRGDEKQFF
TRBD1	-	TRBV20-1	TRBJ2-7	14	TGCGGTGCAACCCGGGACAGGGGTACCCACGAGCAGTACTTC	CGATRDRGTHEQYF
TRBD1	many	TRBV19	TRBJ2-7	14	TGTGCCAGTACCAGGACAGGGGGCTCCTACGAGCAGTACTTC	CASTRTGGSYEQYF
-	once	TRBV19	TRBJ2-1	14	TGTGCCAGTAGCAGAGGGGCGAGGGACAATGAGCAGTTCTTC	CASSRGARDNEQFF
TRBD2	-	TRBV7-9	TRBJ2-2	18	TGTGCCAGCAGCTTACGACTAGCGGGAGGGGTCGGGGCCGGGGAGCTGTTTTTT	CASSLRLAGGVGAGELFF
-	many	TRBV20-1	TRBJ2-4	16	TGCAGTGCTGCCGAGACTAGTCGGTTAGCCAAAAACATTCAGTACTTC	CSAAETSRLAKNIQYF
-	many	TRBV6-5	TRBJ1-2	14	TGTGCCAGCAGTTACCGCCTGGGGGGATATGGCTACACCTTC	CASSYRLGGYGYTF
-	many	TRBV6-1	TRBJ2-4	15	TGTGCCAGCAGTGAAGAGGGGGGAGGGCCTGACATTCAGTACTTC	CASSEEGGGPDIQYF
TRBD2	many	TRBV6-1	TRBJ2-7	14	TGTGCCAGCAGCCTAACTAGCGACGCCTACGAGCAGTACTTC	CASSLTSDAYEQYF
-	-	TRBV3-1	TRBJ2-1	16	TGTGCCAGCAGTTCACAGGGTCTCACGACGAACAATGAGCAGTTCTTC	CASSSQGLTTNNEQFF